What follows are 25 T cell receptor beta chains derived from one specimen sequenced in a study of cytomegalovirus exposure and HLA in healthy donors. PCR was performed using 60 Vbeta and 13 Jbeta primers. Here immunoSEQ multiplex PCR was the method, and the copy in TCRdb shows in-frame clones only, minus some. The sample includes about 67,000 clones, 65% to 70% seen only once; the top ten take under 2.5%. The sequenced sample consisted of PBMCs. These receptors were collected from a woman aged 30 to 39 in good health and CMV-seronegative.

J is TRBJ2-2 and V is TRBV6-1; 8 positions agree with TRBD2. Germline trimming cut 5 bases from V and 1 base from J; bases unmatched to any gene: 3. This CDR3 is 15 amino acids long. Germline assignment: CDR1 MNHNS and CDR2 SASEGT. CDR3 nucleotides: TGTGCCAGCAGTTTTAGCGGGAAGAACACCGGGGAGCTGTTTTTT. Translating gives CASSFSGKNTGELFF.

The chain joins TRBV11-2 to TRBJ1-1, with a tentative D call TRBD1 (6 bases). The CDR3 runs to 14 residues. The germline V gene has CDR1 SGHAT and CDR2 FQNNGV. Deletions cut 0 bases from V and 3 bases from J, with 8 bases between. The CDR3 region has the DNA TGTGCCAGCAGCTTAGAAGGGGGGGACACTGAAGCTTTCTTT. It translates to CASSLEGGDTEAFF.

The genes are TRBV7-2 and TRBJ2-7; 9 bases map to TRBD1. CDR1 and CDR2 (germline): SGHTA, FQGNSA. The junction had 7 bases not matched to a gene; V was cut back by 1 base and J by 6 bases. The CDR3 has 15 residues. CDR3 in DNA: TGTGCCAGCAGCTTAGAATTGTTGACAGGGGGCGAGCAGTACTTC. Encoded protein: CASSLELLTGGEQYF. Complete variable domain (other parts from reference TRBV7-2 and TRBJ2-7): GAGVSQSPSNKVTEKGKDVELRCDPISGHTALYWYRQSLGQGLEFLIYFQGNSAPDKSGLPSDRFSAERTGGSVSTLTIQRTQQEDSAVYLCASSLELLTGGEQYFGPGTRLTVT.

This clone was observed a single time. The gene calls are TRBV5-6 and TRBJ2-7, with 9 positions matching TRBD1. Trimming took 2 bases from V and 5 from J; bases not matched to a gene: 5. CDR3 length equals 14 residues. Germline CDR1 is SGHDT and CDR2 is YYEEEE. The CDR3 nucleotides read TGTGCCAGCAGCTTCGGGACAGGGTTCCACGAGCAGTACTTC. Translation: CASSFGTGFHEQYF.

V usage is TRBV9 and J usage is TRBJ1-5; D possibly corresponds to TRBD1 (6 bases). This CDR3 spans 17 amino acids. V was shortened by 3 bases and J by 2 bases, with 18 bases between the two germline ends. Germline CDR1 is SGDLS and CDR2 is YYNGEE. The CDR3 region has the DNA TGTGCCAGCAGCGGGGGGGGGCAGGGGTTGGGCAATCAGCCCCAGCATTTT. This codes for CASSGGGQGLGNQPQHF.

The chain recombines TRBV28 with TRBJ1-5, with D hard to call. Trimming stripped 2 bases from V and 0 bases from J, with 11 bases between. This CDR3 spans 16 amino acids. Germline loops: CDR1 MDHEN, CDR2 SYDVKM. CDR3 sequence reads: CASSLAGRGSNQPQHF. For the CDR3, the DNA is TGTGCCAGCAGTTTAGCAGGTCGGGGTAGCAATCAGCCCCAGCATTTT.

The chain employs TRBV5-1 and TRBJ2-5; possible D gene TRBD2, 6 bases. There are 13 residues in the CDR3. V was clipped by 6 bases and J by 4 bases, with 13 bases between them. Germline CDR1 and CDR2: SGHRS and YFSETQ. The CDR3 protein is CASIQLGGETQYF. The CDR3, as DNA: TGCGCCAGCATTCAACTCGGGGGAGAGACCCAGTACTTC.

The chain uses TRBV6-1 and TRBJ2-7; 9 bases align to TRBD1. Trimming took 2 bases from V and 7 from J; bases not matched to a gene: 6. CDR3 size: 14 residues. Germline CDR1 MNHNS, CDR2 SASEGT. The CDR3 sequence: CASSERDRVGEQYF. In nucleotides, the CDR3 is TGTGCCAGCAGTGAAAGGGACAGGGTGGGTGAGCAGTACTTC.

Remarks on this clone: Germline is not matched at one junction end, which may reflect a read error. The rearrangement joins TRBV5-6 to TRBJ2-5, with D perhaps matching TRBD1 (6 bases). The germline V gene encodes CDR1 SGHDT and CDR2 YYEEEE. The CDR3 is made up of 13 amino acids. The CDR3 DNA is TGTGCCAGCAGCTTGAAACCAGGGGCGACCGAGTACTTC. Protein sequence: CASSLKPGATEYF.

CDR3 DNA sequence: TGTGCCAGCAGCCCAATAAGGGCGGACTGGGACTATGGCTACACCTTC. Translated: CASSPIRADWDYGYTF. The chain has TRBV5-8 and TRBJ1-2; no definite D call. This CDR3 contains 16 residues. Germline loops: CDR1 SGHTS, CDR2 YDEGEE. V was cut by 4 bases and J by 3 bases, with 19 bases left in between.

This clone was detected only a few times. The chain uses TRBV2 and TRBJ2-5; D possibly corresponds to TRBD1 (5 bases). Trimming took 4 bases from V and 2 from J, leaving 14 bases between them. Germline CDR1 is SNHLY and CDR2 is FYNNEI. The CDR3 covers 15 residues. CDR3 nucleotide sequence: TGTGCCAGCAGTGCCTCAGGACAAGCGCAAGAGACCCAGTACTTC. It yields the protein CASSASGQAQETQYF.

The DNA for the CDR3 is TGTGCCAGCAGGACAGGGGGATCCTACGAGCAGTACTTC. This translates into CASRTGGSYEQYF. The chain links TRBV28 to TRBJ2-7; 9 nucleotides match TRBD1. Germline values: CDR1 MDHEN, CDR2 SYDVKM. The length of the CDR3 is 13 residues. J was trimmed by 1 base and V by 6 bases; bases with no gene match: 1.

V gene TRBV27 combines with J gene TRBJ1-4, with D uncertain. Germline lookup yields CDR1 MNHEY and CDR2 SMNVEV (reference sequence). This CDR3 region has 14 residues. Trimming removed 5 bases from V and 4 bases from J, with 11 bases in between. The CDR3 DNA is TGTGCCAGCAGTCGAGGGTTCGGTAATGAAAAACTGTTTTTT. Protein: CASSRGFGNEKLFF.

V usage is TRBV2 and J usage is TRBJ2-5; 9 bases map to TRBD1. CDR3 length equals 14 residues. Germline V gene lookup returns CDR1 SNHLY and CDR2 FYNNEI. The V segment lost 5 bases and the J segment 5 bases; nucleotides outside the gene matches: 6. The CDR3 DNA reads as TGTGCCAGCAGTACCGGGACAGGGCGGGAGACCCAGTACTTC. This encodes CASSTGTGRETQYF.

This chain joins TRBV4-3 and TRBJ1-5, with 7 bases identical to TRBD1. With V trimmed by 2 bases and J by 3 bases, 4 bases remained unmatched. Germline V lookup: CDR1 LGHNA, CDR2 YSLEER. The CDR3 is 15 amino acids. CDR3 protein: CASSQLDRDNQPQHF. CDR3 DNA: TGCGCCAGCAGCCAACTTGACAGGGACAATCAGCCCCAGCATTTT.

CDR3 in DNA: TGTGCCAGCAGTACTAGCGGGGGGAGCAAGACCCAGTACTTC. Translation gives CASSTSGGSKTQYF. This sequence joins TRBV11-1 and TRBJ2-5, with 12 bases identical to TRBD2. The germline CDR1 and CDR2 sequences are SGHAT and FQDESV (reference sequence). The V and J ends lost 6 bases and 6 bases, in that order; junction bases with no gene match: 5. The CDR3 is 14 residues long.

The DNA of the CDR3 is TGTGCCAGCAGCTTACTCGCGGGGGGCCTCACCGGGGAGCTGTTTTTT. This translates into CASSLLAGGLTGELFF. The rearrangement links TRBV7-2 to TRBJ2-2, with 8 bases matching TRBD2. Germline CDR1 reads SGHTA; CDR2 reads FQGNSA. J was trimmed by 4 bases and V by 2 bases; bases with no gene match: 6. This CDR3 is 16 amino acids long.

CDR3 loop: CASKPGGGNQPQHF. The CDR3 DNA is TGTGCCAGCAAACCTGGGGGGGGCAATCAGCCCCAGCATTTT. This chain links TRBV6-5 with TRBJ1-5; TRBD1 is a possible D gene (5 bases). V gave up 7 bases and J gave up 2 bases, with 12 bases separating them. Germline V gene data show CDR1 as MNHEY and CDR2 as SVGAGI. The CDR3 runs 14 residues.

This clone was observed a handful of times. The junction does not match germline at one end; this may be a read error. The rearrangement links TRBV7-9 to TRBJ1-2; 11 nucleotides line up with TRBD1. Per the germline V gene, CDR1 is SEHNR and CDR2 is FQNEAQ (reference sequence). The length of the CDR3 is 18 residues. CDR3 residues: CASSHDGQGASVRYGYTF. Written as DNA, the CDR3 is TGCGCCAGCAGCCACGACGGACAGGGGGCGAGCGTTCGCTATGGCTACACCTTC.

The rearrangement links TRBV11-3 to TRBJ2-3, with TRBD1 matching 8 bases. Germline trimming cut 2 bases from V and 4 bases from J; bases unmatched to any gene: 5. Germline V gene lookup returns CDR1 SGHNT and CDR2 YENEEA. The CDR3 runs to 15 residues. The CDR3 protein is CASSLRTGHADTQYF. CDR3 DNA sequence: TGTGCCAGCAGCTTAAGGACAGGGCATGCAGATACGCAGTATTTT.

The chain uses TRBV14 and TRBJ1-2; D call uncertain. CDR1 is SGHDN, CDR2 FVKESK, per germline. Trimming shortened V by 0 bases and J by 5 bases, and 7 bases separated the two germline ends. This CDR3 contains 13 residues. CDR3 sequence (DNA): TGTGCCAGCAGCCAAGATTACAGATATGGCTACACCTTC. It specifies CASSQDYRYGYTF.

This chain connects TRBV7-3 to TRBJ2-2, with TRBD2 matching over 7 bases. The CDR3 runs to 15 residues. Trimming removed 5 bases from V and 4 bases from J; junction bases left unmatched: 7. In germline, CDR1 is SGHTA, CDR2 FQGTGA. This CDR3 reads CASSLHGGSTGELFF. The CDR3 DNA reads as TGTGCCAGCAGCCTACACGGGGGGTCCACCGGGGAGCTGTTTTTT.

The J gene is TRBJ1-2, the V gene TRBV18; D perhaps matches TRBD1 (6 bases). This CDR3 has 14 amino acids. V was clipped by 4 bases and J by 4 bases, with 13 bases between them. Germline values: CDR1 KGHSH, CDR2 LQKENI. The CDR3 coding sequence is TGTGCCAGCTCACGGTCAGGGGATCCCTATGGCTACACCTTC. It is translated as CASSRSGDPYGYTF.

To note about this clone: Within the sample, other DNA sequences also encode this same CDR3. This chain connects TRBV2 to TRBJ1-2; TRBD1 aligns across 9 bases. The trim removed 3 bases at V and 5 bases at J, leaving 1 base unmatched. Germline V gives CDR1 SNHLY, CDR2 FYNNEI. The CDR3 contains 13 residues. The CDR3 sequence: CASSEGQGYGYTF. The CDR3 region has the DNA TGTGCCAGCAGTGAGGGACAGGGTTATGGCTACACCTTC. Full variable domain (remainder filled in from reference TRBV2 and TRBJ1-2): EPEVTQTPSHQVTQMGQEVILRCVPISNHLYFYWYRQILGQKVEFLVSFYNNEISEKSEIFDDQFSVERPDGSNFTLKIRSTKLEDSAMYFCASSEGQGYGYTFGSGTRLTVV.

This sequence joins TRBV7-2 and TRBJ2-7, with TRBD2 as a possible D gene (6 bases). The CDR3 is made up of 14 amino acids. CDR1 and CDR2 from the germline V gene are SGHTA and FQGNSA. Trimming stripped 5 bases from V and 4 bases from J, with 15 bases between. The CDR3 protein is CASSLLGGVYEQYF. The CDR3 nucleotides read TGTGCCAGCAGCCTCTTAGGAGGGGTTTACGAGCAGTACTTC.